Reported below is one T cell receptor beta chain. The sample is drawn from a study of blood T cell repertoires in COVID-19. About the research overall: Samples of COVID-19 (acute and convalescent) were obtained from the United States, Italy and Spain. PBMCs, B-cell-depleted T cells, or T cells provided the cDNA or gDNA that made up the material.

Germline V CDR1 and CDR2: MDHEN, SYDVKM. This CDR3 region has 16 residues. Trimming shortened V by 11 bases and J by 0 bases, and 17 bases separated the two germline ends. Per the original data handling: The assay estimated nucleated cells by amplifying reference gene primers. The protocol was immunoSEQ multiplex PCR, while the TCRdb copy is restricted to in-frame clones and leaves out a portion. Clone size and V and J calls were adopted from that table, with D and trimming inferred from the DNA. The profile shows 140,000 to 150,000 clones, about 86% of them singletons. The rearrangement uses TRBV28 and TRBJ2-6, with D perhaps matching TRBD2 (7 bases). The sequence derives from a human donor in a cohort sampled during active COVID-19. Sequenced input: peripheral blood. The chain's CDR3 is CAVRGGVSSGANVLTF. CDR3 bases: TGTGCCGTACGAGGGGGGGTGAGCTCTGGGGCCAACGTCCTGACTTTC.